Sequencing of this T cell receptor beta chain was carried out in a study of T cells in Graves' hyperthyroidism and ophthalmopathy. This clonotype has at least ten counts. Its antigen remains unidentified. Every diagnosis used clinical symptoms, serum thyroxine and TRAb, thyroid ultrasound and orbital computed tomography. Amplification targeted TCR beta CDR3 regions from RNA transcripts. HTBI primers were used for first-round RT-PCR of the TCR CDR3. Each CDR3 protein is one row after TCRdb ran MiXCR on the multiplex PCR reads. The sample shows under 300,000 distinct CDR3 sequences, around a quarter of them seen only once. Broader study findings: The model's output predicted ophthalmopathy at a median of approximately 6.5 months prior to onset. Blood shared most expanded thyroid clonotypes above 0.001. Ophthalmopathy was distinguished from stable hyperthyroidism by 13 V-J signatures.

The sample was blood. The TCR originated in a man in his forties with Graves' hyperthyroidism that later progressed to Graves' ophthalmopathy.

Written as DNA, the CDR3 is TGTGCCACCAGCAGAGATCCCGGCAGTCAAGAGACCCAGTACTTC. Translating it yields CATSRDPGSQETQYF. The V gene is TRBV15, the J gene TRBJ2-5; no definite D call. The CDR3 spans 15 residues. CDR1 LNHNV and CDR2 YYDKDF come from the germline V gene (reference sequence). V was cut by 0 bases and J by 2 bases, with 10 bases left in between.